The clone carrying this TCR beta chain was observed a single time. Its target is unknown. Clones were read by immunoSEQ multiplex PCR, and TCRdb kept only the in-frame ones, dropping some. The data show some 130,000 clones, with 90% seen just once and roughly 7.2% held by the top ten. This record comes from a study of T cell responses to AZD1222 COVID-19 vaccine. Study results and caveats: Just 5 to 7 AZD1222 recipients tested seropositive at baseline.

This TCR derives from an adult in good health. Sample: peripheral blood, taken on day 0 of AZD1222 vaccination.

The CDR3 region is CASSEFQASYNEQFF. The DNA of the CDR3 is TGCGCCAGCAGTGAGTTCCAGGCCTCCTACAATGAGCAGTTCTTC. J is TRBJ2-1 and V is TRBV10-1; no firm D call. Germline lookup yields CDR1 WNHNN and CDR2 SYGVQD (reference sequence). V shed 1 base and J shed 0 bases, with 7 bases lying between them. The CDR3 loop spans 15 amino acids.